Here is one TCR beta chain with its context. Treatment meaning: approximately 18 received Ad26.COV2.S at low or high dose, single or two shots; roughly five received placebo; per-sample allocation not given. Specimen acquisition occurred on day 63 following the initial vaccine or placebo injection. The data are from a study of Ad26.COV2.S vaccination and SARS-CoV-2 variants. For the study at large: Enrollment placed the donor in the COV1001 Ad26.COV2.S trial arm.

Trimming pared 0 bases from V and 3 bases from J, leaving 12 bases between. The germline V gene has CDR1 SGHRS and CDR2 YFSETQ. This CDR3 is built from 15 residues. Here immunoSEQ multiplex PCR was the method, and the copy in TCRdb shows in-frame clones only, minus some. The top ten clones hold 2.5% to 3.5% of a sample with 250,000 or so clones, 87% of them seen once. Source: peripheral blood, taken in a trial of Ad26.COV2.S vaccine versus placebo. This TCR came from a person aged 18-60 years who received the Ad26.COV2.S COVID-19 vaccine or a placebo. The chain is built from TRBV5-1 and TRBJ2-5, with no clear D. The CDR3 protein is CASSLVVGSEETQYF. The CDR3 nucleotides read TGCGCCAGCAGCTTGGTGGTGGGCAGCGAAGAGACCCAGTACTTC.